The text below deals with one T cell receptor (beta chain). Its target is not known. These data originate in a study of radiotherapy plus CTLA-4 blockade in lung cancer. Study details: Disease control reached around 30%, with objective responses in approximately 20%. Overall study findings and caveats: In blood, tumor-derived TCR clones expanded after radiotherapy plus ipilimumab.

Germline CDR1 is LGHNA and CDR2 is YNFKEQ. V was trimmed by 1 base and J by 2 bases, leaving 24 bases between them. The CDR3 loop spans 19 amino acids. Only in-frame clones appear in the TCRdb table, and some are missing; sequencing was by immunoSEQ multiplex PCR. Found here are 85,000 to 100,000 clones, around 87% of them singletons; the top ten hold 16%. Those patients who had chemo-refractory metastatic non-small-cell lung cancer were given focal radiation along with CTLA-4 blockade through ipilimumab. This TCR came from a human donor with non-small cell lung cancer that progressed on radiotherapy plus ipilimumab. The rearrangement joins TRBV4-2 to TRBJ2-7; D gene ambiguous. The sequencing here drew on peripheral blood, taken from a patient treated with radiotherapy plus ipilimumab. The CDR3 spells CASSQVGSAGIPRAYEQYF. The CDR3 DNA reads as TGTGCCAGCAGCCAAGTAGGCTCGGCTGGGATCCCAAGGGCCTACGAGCAGTACTTC.